This TCR beta chain was obtained from a study of response to subunit inactivated influenza vaccine. TCRdb re-called the RT-PCR reads through MiXCR, storing one row per CDR3 protein. Of roughly 570,000 distinct CDR3 sequences listed, around 13% are singletons. The study, taken as a whole, reports: It was suggested by the authors that few new T cells are recruited by each seasonal influenza vaccination.

This clonotype was seen many times. Its antigen is undetermined. Here the sequenced sample was PBMCs from blood, taken about 40 days after vaccination. This clonotype was sampled from a man aged 50 to 59 who received an inactivated influenza vaccine.

CDR3 nucleotides: TGCGCCAGCAGCTTACAGGGAGGGACCGGGGAGCTGTTTTTT. It codes for CASSLQGGTGELFF. The rearrangement joins TRBV5-1 to TRBJ2-2, with a possible D match to TRBD2 (7 bases). Germline CDR1 is SGHRS and CDR2 is YFSETQ. V was cut by 2 bases and J by 5 bases, with 10 bases left in between. The CDR3 is 14 residues long.